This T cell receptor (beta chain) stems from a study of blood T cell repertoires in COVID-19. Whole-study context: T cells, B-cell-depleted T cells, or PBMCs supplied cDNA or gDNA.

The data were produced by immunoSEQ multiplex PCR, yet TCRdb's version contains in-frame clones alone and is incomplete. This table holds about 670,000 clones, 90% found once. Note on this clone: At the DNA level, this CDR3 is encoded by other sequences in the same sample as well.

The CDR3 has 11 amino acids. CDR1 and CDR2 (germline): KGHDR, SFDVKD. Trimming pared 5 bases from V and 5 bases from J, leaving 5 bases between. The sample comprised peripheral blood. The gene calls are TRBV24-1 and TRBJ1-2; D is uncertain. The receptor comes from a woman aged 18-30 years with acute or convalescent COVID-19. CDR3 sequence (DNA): TGTGCCACCAGTGCCGGGTATGGCTACACCTTC. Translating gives CATSAGYGYTF.